The rows below give T cell receptor beta chains drawn from one sample of a study of OX40 agonist ivuxolimab in advanced cancers. Sequencing was performed with immunoSEQ multiplex PCR; in TCRdb, only in-frame clones are kept and a portion is missing. In the table there are some 80,000 clones, around 94% of which are singletons. The starting material was CD4+ or CD8+ T cells sorted from blood, obtained in a trial of the OX40 agonist ivuxolimab. These receptors came from an adult with an advanced solid tumor such as melanoma, head and neck, liver or kidney cancer. CDR3s include the opening cysteine and the closing phenylalanine or tryptophan. Fields, in order: D gene, clone size, J gene, V gene, CDR3 protein, CDR3 DNA. D genes are given only for firm matches. Rows may omit the clone size; those that give it use once, few, many or a size class.

TRBD2,.,TRBJ2-3,TRBV5-1,CASSSTSGVGDTQYF,TGCGCCAGCAGCTCTACTAGCGGGGTGGGGGATACGCAGTATTTT
TRBD1,.,TRBJ2-7,TRBV27,CASSSRDREALVTYEQYF,TGTGCCAGCAGCTCCCGGGACAGGGAAGCTTTGGTTACCTACGAGCAGTACTTC
.,once,TRBJ1-1,TRBV27,CASSPGVTEAFF,TGTGCCAGCAGTCCGGGGGTGACTGAAGCTTTCTTT
TRBD1,few,TRBJ2-7,TRBV7-8,CASSWGQGAYEQYF,TGTGCCAGCAGCTGGGGACAGGGGGCCTACGAGCAGTACTTC
.,.,TRBJ1-5,TRBV7-2,CASSLLPNGNQPQHF,TGTGCCAGCAGCTTATTACCTAACGGCAATCAGCCCCAGCATTTT
TRBD1,.,TRBJ1-2,TRBV5-1,CASRYQTGANGYTF,TGCGCCAGCAGATACCAGACAGGGGCTAATGGCTACACCTTC
.,.,TRBJ1-2,TRBV28,CASNRGADGYTF,TGTGCCAGCAATAGGGGGGCTGATGGCTACACCTTC
TRBD2,.,TRBJ2-7,TRBV7-8,CASRRTSGESYEQYF,TGTGCCAGCAGACGCACTAGCGGGGAATCCTACGAGCAGTACTTC
TRBD2,.,TRBJ2-1,TRBV11-1,CASSTSGLYNEQFF,TGTGCCAGTTCAACTAGCGGGCTTTACAATGAGCAGTTCTTC
.,.,TRBJ1-2,TRBV11-2,CASSLRAGTYGYTF,TGTGCCAGCAGCTTAAGGGCGGGAACCTATGGCTACACCTTC
TRBD2,.,TRBJ2-7,TRBV4-1,CASSQGLARSPEQYF,TGCGCCAGCAGCCAAGGACTAGCGAGGTCCCCCGAGCAGTACTTC
.,.,TRBJ2-3,TRBV13,CASNRRQPTDTQYF,TGTGCCAGCAACCGACGGCAGCCCACAGATACGCAGTATTTT
.,.,TRBJ2-7,TRBV9,CASSGGEGTYEQYF,TGTGCCAGCAGCGGGGGTGAGGGAACCTACGAGCAGTACTTC
TRBD2,.,TRBJ2-1,TRBV5-1,CASRWTSGYNEQFF,TGCGCCAGCAGGTGGACTAGCGGCTACAATGAGCAGTTCTTC
TRBD1,once,TRBJ2-7,TRBV29-1,CSVSGTGNEQYF,TGCAGCGTGTCCGGGACAGGGAACGAGCAGTACTTC
TRBD1,.,TRBJ2-2,TRBV27,CASSSDRERTGELFF,TGTGCCAGCAGTTCGGACAGGGAAAGAACCGGGGAGCTGTTTTTT
.,.,TRBJ2-2,TRBV9,CASSTVAGELFF,TGTGCCAGCAGTACAGTGGCCGGGGAGCTGTTTTTT
.,once,TRBJ1-1,TRBV27,CASSLPLTEMNTEAFF,TGTGCCAGCAGTTTACCCCTGACTGAAATGAACACTGAAGCTTTCTTT
.,.,TRBJ1-1,TRBV25-1,CASSRWDTEAFF,TGTGCCAGCAGTCGGTGGGACACTGAAGCTTTCTTT
.,.,TRBJ2-3,TRBV2,CASSEARITDTQYF,TGTGCCAGCAGTGAAGCGCGCATCACAGATACGCAGTATTTT
TRBD1,once,TRBJ2-1,TRBV4-1,CASSHLGQGLERSYNEQFF,TGCGCCAGCAGCCACCTCGGACAGGGTCTTGAACGCTCCTACAATGAGCAGTTCTTC
.,.,TRBJ2-1,TRBV5-1,CASSFRVAADSSSYNEQFF,TGCGCCAGCAGCTTCAGGGTAGCGGCAGATTCGAGCTCCTACAATGAGCAGTTCTTC
TRBD1,once,TRBJ2-7,TRBV27,CASSAAGQGAVEQYF,TGTGCCAGCAGTGCCGCGGGACAGGGGGCGGTAGAGCAGTACTTC
TRBD1,.,TRBJ2-7,TRBV4-1,CASSLLPAGQGSFYEQYF,TGCGCCAGCAGCCTACTCCCGGCAGGACAGGGGTCGTTCTACGAGCAGTACTTC
.,.,TRBJ1-5,TRBV6-1,CASRFGGYSNQPQHF,TGTGCCAGCAGGTTCGGGGGTTATAGCAATCAGCCCCAGCATTTT
.,.,TRBJ1-2,TRBV6-5,CASRQGHREGYTF,TGTGCCAGCAGGCAAGGCCATAGAGAAGGCTACACCTTC
.,.,TRBJ1-4,TRBV7-2,CASSLEGGREKLFF,TGTGCCAGCAGCTTAGAAGGGGGTAGGGAAAAACTGTTTTTT
TRBD1,.,TRBJ2-7,TRBV7-9,CASSSYRGPHEQYF,TGTGCCAGCAGCTCCTACAGGGGACCCCACGAGCAGTACTTC
TRBD1,.,TRBJ1-4,TRBV2,CASDTGTGAEKLFF,TGTGCCAGCGACACCGGGACAGGGGCAGAAAAACTGTTTTTT
TRBD2,.,TRBJ2-7,TRBV4-1,CASSFSGSSYEQYF,TGCGCCAGCAGCTTTAGCGGGTCCTCCTACGAGCAGTACTTC
.,few,TRBJ1-2,TRBV15,CATSRDLGVRGYTF,TGTGCCACCAGCAGAGATCTCGGTGTGCGGGGCTACACCTTC
.,.,TRBJ2-5,TRBV15,CATSSRAGPETQYF,TGTGCCACCAGTTCCAGGGCCGGTCCAGAGACCCAGTACTTC
TRBD1,.,TRBJ2-7,TRBV18,CASSPTMGTDSYEQYF,TGTGCCAGCTCACCCACCATGGGGACAGACTCCTACGAGCAGTACTTC
.,.,TRBJ2-5,TRBV12-2,CASRLCFLRDREETQYF,TGTGCAAGTCGCTTATGCTTTCTCCGGGACAGGGAAGAGACCCAGTACTTC
.,.,TRBJ2-1,TRBV19,CASNEGVKNEQFF,TGTGCCAGTAATGAGGGAGTAAAGAATGAGCAGTTCTTC
.,.,TRBJ2-5,TRBV6-5,CASQGPSQETQYF,TGTGCCAGTCAGGGGCCCTCCCAAGAGACCCAGTACTTC
.,.,TRBJ2-2,TRBV7-7,CASSHPTGELFF,TGTGCCAGCAGCCACCCCACCGGGGAGCTGTTTTTT
.,.,TRBJ1-2,TRBV5-7,CASSFTGNYGYTF,TGTGCCAGCAGTTTTACAGGGAACTATGGCTACACCTTC
.,.,TRBJ1-5,TRBV10-3,CAISEEGLSNQPQHF,TGTGCCATCAGTGAGGAGGGCTTGAGCAATCAGCCCCAGCATTTT
.,.,TRBJ1-5,TRBV28,CASRPQGSDNQPQHF,TGTGCCAGCCGGCCACAGGGTAGCGACAATCAGCCCCAGCATTTT
.,.,TRBJ2-7,TRBV4-1,CASSQVRDPLYEQYF,TGCGCCAGCAGCCAAGTCCGGGACCCTTTGTACGAGCAGTACTTC